What follows are 32 T cell receptor beta chains derived from one specimen sequenced in a study of CD8 T cells in ankylosing spondylitis. Notes on the study in general: Characteristic, it appeared, of ankylosing spondylitis blood was a TCR beta motif of eight highly homologous variants.

Their antigen targets remain unknown. TCRdb re-called the 5' RACE reads with MiXCR, one entry per CDR3 protein. The table has 350,000 to 450,000 distinct CDR3 sequences, about 24% seen once. The sample comprised blood, either unsorted or a sorted T cell fraction (not recorded which). The receptor source for this set is a male donor with ankylosing spondylitis.

This clonotype turned up a few times. The chain employs TRBV7-8 and TRBJ1-2, with 8 bases matching TRBD1. This CDR3 is 16 amino acids long. Germline V gene data show CDR1 as SGHVS and CDR2 as FQNEAQ. V shed 1 base and J 4 bases; nucleotides not matched to a gene: 8. The CDR3 protein is CASSLVVTGVRYGYTF. DNA of the CDR3: TGTGCCAGCAGCTTAGTGGTGACAGGGGTTCGCTATGGCTACACCTTC.

V and J are TRBV5-1 and TRBJ2-2; D is uncertain. V was cut by 0 bases and J by 6 bases, with 12 bases left in between. The CDR3 consists of 15 residues. Germline V lookup: CDR1 SGHRS, CDR2 YFSETQ. The CDR3 here is CASSLASRGAGELFF. CDR3 nucleotides: TGCGCCAGCAGCTTGGCGTCGCGCGGAGCCGGGGAGCTGTTTTTT.

The chain links TRBV18 to TRBJ2-5, with D tentatively TRBD2 (5 bases). Trimming took off 6 bases at V and 3 bases at J, with 11 bases between the two ends. This CDR3 is 13 amino acids long. Germline V gene sequence: CDR1 KGHSH, CDR2 LQKENI. CDR3 region: CASSPGIEETQYF. The CDR3 DNA is TGTGCCAGCTCCCCCGGGATTGAAGAGACCCAGTACTTC.

The genes are TRBV7-2 and TRBJ2-7, with D maybe TRBD1 (5 bases). This CDR3 has 15 residues. CDR1 and CDR2 (germline): SGHTA, FQGNSA. V was trimmed by 0 bases and J by 7 bases, leaving 16 bases between them. Here the CDR3 reads CASSLALIGAQEQYF. DNA of the CDR3: TGTGCCAGCAGCTTAGCGCTAATTGGGGCCCAGGAGCAGTACTTC.

V is TRBV11-2 and J is TRBJ2-1, with 8 bases identical to TRBD2. V lost 4 bases, J lost 0 bases, and 17 bases stayed unmatched. The length of the CDR3 is 20 residues. The germline V gene encodes CDR1 SGHAT and CDR2 FQNNGV. The CDR3 here is CASSSRSLTSGKTSYNEQFF. For the CDR3, the DNA is TGTGCCAGCAGCTCCCGGTCCTTAACTAGCGGCAAGACCTCCTACAATGAGCAGTTCTTC. Variable domain in full (rest from reference TRBV11-2 and TRBJ2-1): EAGVAQSPRYKIIEKRQSVAFWCNPISGHATLYWYQQILGQGPKLLIQFQNNGVVDDSQLPKDRFSAERLKGVDSTLKIQPAKLEDSAVYLCASSSRSLTSGKTSYNEQFFGPGTRLTVL.

This clonotype has more than one count but fewer than ten. The CDR3 nucleotides read TGTGCCAGCTCACTCGGGACAGGGGGGTATCAGCCCCAGCATTTT. Its translation is CASSLGTGGYQPQHF. This chain joins TRBV18 and TRBJ1-5, with 11 bases identical to TRBD1. The CDR3 is made up of 15 amino acids. V shed 4 bases and J 5 bases; nucleotides not matched to a gene: 4. Germline lookup yields CDR1 KGHSH and CDR2 LQKENI.

This clonotype showed up just a few times. The chain combines TRBV5-1 with TRBJ2-5; D not certain. The germline V gene encodes CDR1 SGHRS and CDR2 YFSETQ. Trimming took off 6 bases at V and 1 base at J, with 16 bases between the two ends. CDR3 length: 15 amino acids. The CDR3 protein is CASTIYPGPQETQYF. CDR3 bases: TGCGCCAGCACCATCTACCCGGGTCCCCAAGAGACCCAGTACTTC.

V and J are TRBV29-1 and TRBJ1-1; D remains ambiguous. This CDR3 contains 14 residues. In germline, CDR1 is SQVTM, CDR2 ANQGSEA. V was trimmed by 6 bases and J by 0 bases, leaving 14 bases between them. CDR3 residues: CSVEQGRLNTEAFF. CDR3 nucleotides: TGCAGCGTAGAACAAGGACGATTGAACACTGAAGCTTTCTTT.

There are a few counts of this clonotype. The CDR3 DNA reads as TGTGCCAGCAGCTTAGTTAGCGGGTCGACCAAAAACATTCAGTACTTC. This gives the protein CASSLVSGSTKNIQYF. The rearrangement joins TRBV7-9 to TRBJ2-4, with TRBD2 matching 7 bases. Germline lookup yields CDR1 SEHNR and CDR2 FQNEAQ (reference sequence). The CDR3 sequence is 16 residues long. V dropped 1 base and J dropped 2; count of bases not matched to a gene: 5.

This clonotype was seen more than once but under ten times. The CDR3 sequence: CATRKALPEPQHF. CDR3 coding DNA: TGTGCCACCAGGAAGGCCCTCCCCGAGCCCCAGCATTTT. The rearrangement links TRBV15 to TRBJ1-5; D remains unclear. The CDR3 has 13 residues. The germline V gene has CDR1 LNHNV and CDR2 YYDKDF (reference sequence). The V end lost 6 bases, the J end lost 8 bases, and 14 bases lay between the germline ends.

In this sample, this clonotype turned up a few times. The V and J genes are TRBV12-3 or TRBV12-4 and TRBJ2-7; 7 bases are shared with TRBD2. CDR3 length: 14 amino acids. J lost 5 bases, V lost 6 bases, and 10 bases had no gene match. The DNA of the CDR3 is TGTGCCAGCAGACCCTTATTGGCGGGAGACGAGCAGTACTTC. This encodes CASRPLLAGDEQYF.

Here the CDR3 reads CASSEYPVTNTEAFF. Written as DNA, the CDR3 is TGCGCCAGCAGTGAGTATCCGGTTACGAACACTGAAGCTTTCTTT. V usage is TRBV10-1 and J usage is TRBJ1-1; D not certain. Germline assignment: CDR1 WNHNN and CDR2 SYGVQD (reference sequence). V lost 1 base and J lost 1, with 10 bases in between. This CDR3 is 15 amino acids long.

This clonotype came up many times. The chain's CDR3 is CASSGTSGRYEQYV. DNA of the CDR3: TGTGCCAGCAGCGGGACTAGCGGGAGATACGAGCAGTACGTC. The V gene is TRBV7-9, the J gene TRBJ2-7; 14 nucleotides agree with TRBD2. The CDR3 spans 14 residues. Germline CDR1 reads SEHNR; CDR2 reads FQNEAQ (reference sequence). V was clipped by 5 bases and J by 4 bases; unmatched bases: 1.

J is TRBJ2-7 and V is TRBV10-3; 7 nucleotides align to TRBD2. Germline trimming cut 1 base from V and 4 bases from J; bases unmatched to any gene: 7. CDR1 and CDR2 (germline): ENHRY, SYGVKD. There are 15 residues in the CDR3. The CDR3 loop is CAISEFRGSRYEQYF. The CDR3 nucleotides are TGTGCCATCAGTGAGTTTCGCGGGAGTCGGTACGAGCAGTACTTC.

This clonotype was detected only a few times. The chain joins TRBV7-7 to TRBJ2-1; 9 bases are shared with TRBD2. V was pared by 3 bases and J by 0 bases, with 15 bases of the junction left unmatched. CDR1 is SSHAT, CDR2 FNYEAQ, per germline (reference sequence). This CDR3 comprises 20 residues. This CDR3 is CASSLGFTSGFPSSYNEQFF. CDR3 coding DNA: TGTGCCAGCAGCTTGGGGTTCACTAGCGGGTTCCCGAGCTCCTACAATGAGCAGTTCTTC.

In this sample, this clonotype turned up a few times. The gene calls are TRBV12-3 or TRBV12-4 and TRBJ2-7, with D possibly being TRBD1 or TRBD2 (5 bases each). Trimming pared 0 bases from V and 5 bases from J, leaving 8 bases between. The CDR3 extends over 13 amino acids. CDR3 coding DNA: TGTGCCAGCAGTTTAGCTACGGGACACGAGCAGTACTTC. Its protein is CASSLATGHEQYF.

The CDR3 spells CATGAADGRVTGELFF. The CDR3 nucleotides are TGTGCCACAGGGGCGGCGGACGGGAGGGTCACCGGGGAGCTGTTTTTT. The V call is TRBV4-2, the J call TRBJ2-2, with TRBD2 matching over 8 bases. Unmatched junction bases numbered 14, after V lost 10 bases and J lost 4 bases. The CDR3 sequence is 16 residues long. From germline, CDR1 is LGHNA and CDR2 YNFKEQ.

The chain carries TRBV11-2 and TRBJ1-2, with D unresolved. CDR3 length: 15 residues. Trimming removed 5 bases from V and 6 bases from J, with 19 bases in between. The germline V gene has CDR1 SGHAT and CDR2 FQNNGV. The chain's CDR3 is CASSASVVSYDGYTF. DNA of the CDR3: TGTGCCAGCAGCGCCTCCGTAGTATCCTATGATGGCTACACCTTC.

Comment on this clonotype: Here the CDR3 omits its conserved ending phenylalanine or tryptophan, so a read error is the likely source. The genes are TRBV29-1 and TRBJ2-1; 7 nucleotides match TRBD2. Germline CDR1 SQVTM, CDR2 ANQGSEA. The CDR3 has 16 amino acids. With 2 bases clipped from V and 1 base from J, the junction kept 8 bases outside the gene matches. The CDR3 nucleotides are TGCAGCGTTGAATCCGGGGACGGGGGGTCCTACAATGAGCAGTTCCTC. Translated, it gives CSVESGDGGSYNEQFL.

This clonotype was seen a few times. CDR3 loop: CASRGETGVNEQFF. The CDR3 DNA reads TGTGCCAGCAGAGGAGAGACAGGGGTCAATGAGCAGTTCTTC. J is TRBJ2-1 and V is TRBV2, with 8 bases fitting TRBD1. Per germline, CDR1 SNHLY and CDR2 FYNNEI. V shed 6 bases, J shed 6 bases, and the junction held 7 bases outside the gene matches. This CDR3 has 14 amino acids.

This chain connects TRBV24-1 to TRBJ2-3; 7 bases fit TRBD1. Looked up from germline, CDR1 is KGHDR and CDR2 is SFDVKD. The CDR3 sequence is 15 residues long. V was clipped by 3 bases and J by 5 bases; unmatched bases: 7. The CDR3 DNA reads as TGTGCCACCAGTGATCCTGCCCGACAGGGAGATACGCAGTATTTT. Translating gives CATSDPARQGDTQYF.

This clonotype occurred a few times. The CDR3 DNA sequence: TGTGCCAGCAGCCAAGTTCATGCAGGGACAGTCAACACCGGGGAGCTGTTTTTT. Its protein is CASSQVHAGTVNTGELFF. The chain couples TRBV4-2 to TRBJ2-2; 7 bases map to TRBD1. V gave up 1 base and J gave up 2 bases; unmatched junction bases: 10. Germline-derived CDR1 and CDR2 are LGHNA and YNFKEQ. This CDR3 region has 18 residues.

The J gene is TRBJ2-1, the V gene TRBV19; the D gene could be TRBD1 or TRBD2 (6 bases each). Trimming left V 6 bases short and J 4 bases short, with 16 bases between. The CDR3 runs to 15 residues. Germline loops: CDR1 LNHDA, CDR2 SQIVND (reference sequence). The CDR3 DNA follows: TGTGCCAGTAGGCCTCAAGGGGGGATATACAATGAGCAGTTCTTC. This translates into CASRPQGGIYNEQFF.

This clonotype was counted a few times. V and J are TRBV5-6 and TRBJ2-1; 8 bases agree with TRBD2. The CDR3 covers 13 residues. With V trimmed by 4 bases and J by 6 bases, 3 bases remained unmatched. Germline-derived CDR1 and CDR2 are SGHDT and YYEEEE. Here the CDR3 DNA reads TGTGCCAGCAGCAGGGCGGGAGGCAATGAGCAGTTCTTC. This sequence encodes CASSRAGGNEQFF.

This clonotype occurred a few times. The chain recombines TRBV27 with TRBJ2-3; D is tentatively TRBD1 or TRBD2 (5 bases each). There are 15 residues in the CDR3. V was trimmed by 8 bases and J by 0 bases, leaving 15 bases between them. Germline CDR1 MNHEY, CDR2 SMNVEV (reference sequence). The DNA for the CDR3 is TGTGCCAGCCTGTCCGGGACCAAAAGCACAGATACGCAGTATTTT. Protein sequence: CASLSGTKSTDTQYF.

This clonotype was seen a few times. This chain joins TRBV3-1 and TRBJ1-2, with 7 bases identical to TRBD1. Germline CDR1 LGHDT, CDR2 YNNKEL (reference sequence). Trimming removed 7 bases from V and 4 bases from J; junction bases left unmatched: 3. This CDR3 has 12 amino acids. The DNA of the CDR3 is TGTGCCAGCACCAGGGGGGTCTATGGCTACACCTTC. This gives the protein CASTRGVYGYTF.

This clonotype has more than one count but fewer than ten. This chain joins TRBV10-3 and TRBJ2-3, with D possibly matching TRBD2 (5 bases). V gave up 6 bases and J gave up 2 bases, with 9 bases separating them. The CDR3 is 13 amino acids. CDR1 is ENHRY and CDR2 is SYGVKD in the germline V gene. In DNA form, the CDR3 reads TGTGCCATCAGCGGACTCGCCACAGATACGCAGTATTTT. This sequence encodes CAISGLATDTQYF.

The V call is TRBV7-9, the J call TRBJ2-3; D possibly corresponds to TRBD1 (6 bases). Germline CDR1 reads SEHNR; CDR2 reads FQNEAQ (reference sequence). V lost 5 bases and J lost 2, with 11 bases in between. The CDR3 covers 14 residues. CDR3 amino acids: CASSGQTHTDTQYF. As DNA, the CDR3 is TGTGCCAGCAGCGGACAGACACACACAGATACGCAGTATTTT.

The genes are TRBV5-6 and TRBJ2-2; D may be TRBD1 or TRBD2 (5 bases each). With 4 bases removed from V and 4 bases from J, the gap between germline ends came to 17 bases. Germline loops: CDR1 SGHDT, CDR2 YYEEEE. This CDR3 has 16 amino acids. Here the CDR3 DNA reads TGTGCCAGCAGCACGGGACCCGAGCGAGCCACCGGGGAGCTGTTTTTT. This sequence encodes CASSTGPERATGELFF.

The chain recombines TRBV20-1 with TRBJ2-1, with 12 bases aligning to TRBD2. With 0 bases clipped from V and 7 bases from J, the junction kept 7 bases outside the gene matches. Germline CDR1 DFQATT, CDR2 SNEGSKA (reference sequence). The CDR3 has 16 amino acids. The CDR3 is CSARDRLLAGGNEQFF. For the CDR3, the DNA is TGCAGTGCTAGAGATAGGTTACTAGCGGGAGGTAATGAGCAGTTCTTC.

This chain links TRBV12-3 or TRBV12-4 with TRBJ2-7, with 13 bases lining up with TRBD2. The ends lost 4 bases at V and 6 bases at J; junction bases unmatched: 6. The CDR3 is 15 residues long. The CDR3 DNA follows: TGTGCCAGCAGTTACAGGACTAGCGGGAGCTTCGAGCAGTACTTC. Encoded protein: CASSYRTSGSFEQYF.

The chain has TRBV3-1 and TRBJ2-2; D gene ambiguous. The CDR3 loop spans 14 amino acids. Germline loops: CDR1 LGHDT, CDR2 YNNKEL (reference sequence). Between the trimmed V and J ends, which lost 4 bases and 7 bases, there was a span of 13 bases. CDR3 coding DNA: TGTGCCAGCAGCCGAGGACCACGGGTCGGGGAGCTGTTTTTT. This codes for CASSRGPRVGELFF.